This TCR beta chain was identified during a study of shared clonotypes between healthy human individuals. This CDR3 is 16 amino acids long. V lost 2 bases, J lost 5 bases, and 8 bases stayed unmatched. The germline gives CDR1 SGHRS, CDR2 YFSETQ. Data came from immunoSEQ multiplex PCR; TCRdb stores just in-frame clones and leaves some out. The sample has approximately 740,000 clones; roughly 70% are singletons. Study-wide results and caveats: Several donors had about 5% of their naive CD4 clonotypes in common. Memory subsets had estimated richness that was generally smaller than that of naive subsets. Shared clonotypes across all four donors exceeded non-shared ones in generation probability.

The count of this clone is one. Its antigen remains unidentified. The sample comprised memory CD4+ T cells sorted from blood. Subset described: CD45RA-negative fraction. The chain is built from TRBV5-1 and TRBJ2-7, with 12 positions matching TRBD1. This TCR came from a woman in her twenties or thirties in good health. CDR3 loop: CASSFVQGQGANEQYF. In DNA form, the CDR3 reads TGCGCCAGCAGCTTTGTACAGGGACAGGGGGCCAACGAGCAGTACTTC.